This record covers a single T cell receptor beta chain. No antigen is known for it. These data come from a study of T-cell reconstitution after alpha-beta-depleted transplantation in children. Study-level results: In some patients, recipient T cells and intrathymic progenitors surviving conditioning explained high day-60 diversity.

CDR1 and CDR2 from the germline V gene are PRHDT and FYEKMQ (reference sequence). Trimming took 5 bases from V and 2 from J; bases not matched to a gene: 7. The CDR3 has 17 amino acids. This sample's TCRbeta library carried unique molecular identifier barcodes. Via MiXCR, TCRdb re-called the PCR reads, giving one row per CDR3 protein. The sample records roughly 790,000 distinct CDR3 sequences, 16% being singletons. The chain uses TRBV13 and TRBJ2-7; TRBD2 matches 15 bases. The material sequenced was PBMCs, mostly from graft donor cells, taken 360 days after TCRalphabeta/CD19-depleted stem cell transplant. This receptor was taken from a male patient between 10 and 17 years old who had a stem cell transplant for acute lymphoblastic leukemia, so the T cells may come from the graft donor. CDR3 in amino acids: CASSLGLAGGLTYEQYF. In nucleotides, the CDR3 is TGTGCCAGCAGCCTTGGACTAGCGGGAGGGCTTACCTACGAGCAGTACTTC.